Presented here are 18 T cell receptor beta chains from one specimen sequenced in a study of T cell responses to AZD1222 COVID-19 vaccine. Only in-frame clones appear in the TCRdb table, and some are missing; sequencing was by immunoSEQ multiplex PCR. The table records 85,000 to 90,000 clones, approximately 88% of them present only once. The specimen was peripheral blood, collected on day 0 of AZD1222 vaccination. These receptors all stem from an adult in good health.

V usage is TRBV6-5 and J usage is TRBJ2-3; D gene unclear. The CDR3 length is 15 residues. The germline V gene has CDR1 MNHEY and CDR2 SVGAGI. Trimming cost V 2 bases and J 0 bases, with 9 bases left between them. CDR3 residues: CASSYTAESTDTQYF. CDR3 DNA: TGTGCCAGCAGTTACACGGCGGAGAGCACAGATACGCAGTATTTT.

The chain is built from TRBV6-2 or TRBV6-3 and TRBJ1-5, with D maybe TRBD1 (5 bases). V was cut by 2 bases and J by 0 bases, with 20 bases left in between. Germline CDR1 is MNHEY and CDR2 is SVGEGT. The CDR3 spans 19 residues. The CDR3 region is CASSYAGGSVMYSNQPQHF. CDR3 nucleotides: TGTGCCAGCAGTTACGCGGGGGGGAGTGTGATGTATAGCAATCAGCCCCAGCATTTT.

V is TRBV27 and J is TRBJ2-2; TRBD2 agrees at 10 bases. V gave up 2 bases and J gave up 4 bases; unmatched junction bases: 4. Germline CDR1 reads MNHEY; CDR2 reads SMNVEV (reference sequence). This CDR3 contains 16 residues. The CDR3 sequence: CASSLLAGATTGELFF. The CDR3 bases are TGTGCCAGCAGTTTACTAGCGGGAGCGACCACCGGGGAGCTGTTTTTT.

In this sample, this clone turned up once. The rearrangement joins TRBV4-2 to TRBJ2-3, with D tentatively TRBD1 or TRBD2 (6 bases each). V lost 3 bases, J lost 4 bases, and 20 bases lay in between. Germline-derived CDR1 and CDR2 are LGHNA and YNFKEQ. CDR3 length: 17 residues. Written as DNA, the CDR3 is TGTGCCAGCAGCCAGTTGAGCGGAGGGGGGCGAGCAGATACGCAGTATTTT. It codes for CASSQLSGGGRADTQYF.

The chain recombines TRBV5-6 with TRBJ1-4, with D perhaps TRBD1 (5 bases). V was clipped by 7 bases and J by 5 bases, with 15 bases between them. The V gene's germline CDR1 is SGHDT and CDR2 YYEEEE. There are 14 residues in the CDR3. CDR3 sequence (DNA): TGTGCCAGCCGTCGCAGGGACGCGAATGAAAAACTGTTTTTT. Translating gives CASRRRDANEKLFF. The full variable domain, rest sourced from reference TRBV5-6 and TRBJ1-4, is DAGVTQSPTHLIKTRGQQVTLRCSPKSGHDTVSWYQQALGQGPQFIFQYYEEEERQRGNFPDRFSGHQFPNYSSELNVNALLLGDSALYLCASRRRDANEKLFFGSGTQLSVL.

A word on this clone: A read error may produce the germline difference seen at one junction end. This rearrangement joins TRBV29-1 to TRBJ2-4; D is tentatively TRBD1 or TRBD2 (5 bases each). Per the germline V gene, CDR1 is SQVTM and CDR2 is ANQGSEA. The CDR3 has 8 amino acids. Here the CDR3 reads CSVEDGAF. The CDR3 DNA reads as TGCAGCGTTGAAGACGGGGCCTTC.

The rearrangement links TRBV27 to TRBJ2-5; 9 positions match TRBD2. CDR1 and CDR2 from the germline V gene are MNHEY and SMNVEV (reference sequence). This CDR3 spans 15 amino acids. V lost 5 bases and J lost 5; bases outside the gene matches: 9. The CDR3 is CASSQLAGPGETQYF. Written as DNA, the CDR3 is TGTGCCAGCAGTCAACTAGCGGGCCCCGGGGAGACCCAGTACTTC.

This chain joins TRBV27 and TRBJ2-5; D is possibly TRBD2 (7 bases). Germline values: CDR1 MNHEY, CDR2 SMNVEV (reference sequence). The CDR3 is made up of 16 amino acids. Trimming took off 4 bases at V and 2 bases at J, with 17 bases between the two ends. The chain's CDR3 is CASSSRGAGEQETQYF. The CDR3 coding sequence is TGTGCCAGCAGTTCAAGGGGGGCGGGGGAGCAAGAGACCCAGTACTTC.

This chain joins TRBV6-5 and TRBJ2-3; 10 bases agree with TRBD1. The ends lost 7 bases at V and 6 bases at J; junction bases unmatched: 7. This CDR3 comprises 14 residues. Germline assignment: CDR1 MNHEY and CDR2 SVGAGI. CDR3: CASTETGGEDTQYF. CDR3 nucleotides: TGTGCCAGCACCGAGACAGGGGGCGAGGATACGCAGTATTTT.

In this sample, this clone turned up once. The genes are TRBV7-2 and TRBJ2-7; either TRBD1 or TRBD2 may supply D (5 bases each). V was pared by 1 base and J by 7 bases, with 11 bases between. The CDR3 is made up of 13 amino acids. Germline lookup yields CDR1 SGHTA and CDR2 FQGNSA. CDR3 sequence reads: CASSLGMGTEQYF. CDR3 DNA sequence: TGTGCCAGCAGCTTAGGAATGGGGACGGAGCAGTACTTC.

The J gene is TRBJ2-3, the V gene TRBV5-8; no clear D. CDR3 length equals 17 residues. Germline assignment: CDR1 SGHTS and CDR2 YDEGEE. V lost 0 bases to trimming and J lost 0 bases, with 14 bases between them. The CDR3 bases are TGTGCCAGCAGCTTGGGACTTCTATCGAGTAGCACAGATACGCAGTATTTT. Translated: CASSLGLLSSSTDTQYF.

In DNA form, the CDR3 reads TGCGCCAGCAGCTTGGAAACAGGGGACTCCTACGAGCAGTACTTC. Translating gives CASSLETGDSYEQYF. This chain uses TRBV5-1 with TRBJ2-7, with 7 nucleotides matching TRBD1. The CDR3 is 15 residues long. Germline V gene data show CDR1 as SGHRS and CDR2 as YFSETQ. V dropped 0 bases and J dropped 0; count of bases not matched to a gene: 3.

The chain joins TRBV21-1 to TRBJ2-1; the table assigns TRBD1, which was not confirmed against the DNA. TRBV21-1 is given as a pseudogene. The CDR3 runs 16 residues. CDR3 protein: CASSPLRDSLGNEQFF. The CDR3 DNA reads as TGTGCCAGCAGTCCACTCCGGGACAGCCTGGGGAATGAGCAGTTCTTC.

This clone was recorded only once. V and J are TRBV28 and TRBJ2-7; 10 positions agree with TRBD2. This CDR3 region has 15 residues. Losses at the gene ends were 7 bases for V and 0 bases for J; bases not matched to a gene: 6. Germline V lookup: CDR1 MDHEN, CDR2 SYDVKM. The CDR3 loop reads CASNPVAGGSYEQYF. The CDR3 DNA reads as TGTGCCAGCAACCCTGTAGCGGGAGGCTCCTACGAGCAGTACTTC.

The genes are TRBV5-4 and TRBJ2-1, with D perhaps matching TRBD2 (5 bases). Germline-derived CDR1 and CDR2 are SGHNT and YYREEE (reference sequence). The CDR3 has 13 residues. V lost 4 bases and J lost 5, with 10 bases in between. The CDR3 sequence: CASSPPSNNEQFF. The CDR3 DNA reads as TGTGCCAGCAGCCCCCCTAGCAACAATGAGCAGTTCTTC.

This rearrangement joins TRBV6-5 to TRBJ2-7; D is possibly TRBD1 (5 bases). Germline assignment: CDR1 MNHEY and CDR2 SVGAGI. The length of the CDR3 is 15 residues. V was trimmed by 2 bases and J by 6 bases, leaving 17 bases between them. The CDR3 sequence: CASSYQGAIGAEQYF. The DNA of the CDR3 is TGTGCCAGCAGTTACCAAGGAGCAATTGGGGCCGAGCAGTACTTC.

For the CDR3, the DNA is TGTGCCACCAGCAGAGCGGGGGAGGGCACAGATACGCAGTATTTT. The encoded protein is CATSRAGEGTDTQYF. V is TRBV15 and J is TRBJ2-3, with a weak D call TRBD2 (6 bases). CDR1 is LNHNV and CDR2 is YYDKDF in the germline V gene (reference sequence). Between the trimmed V and J ends, which lost 1 base and 1 base, there was a span of 9 bases. CDR3 length equals 15 residues.

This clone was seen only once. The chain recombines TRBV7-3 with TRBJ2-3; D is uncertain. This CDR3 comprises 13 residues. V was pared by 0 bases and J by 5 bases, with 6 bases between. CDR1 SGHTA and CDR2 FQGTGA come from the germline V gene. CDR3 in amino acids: CASSLTYGDTQYF. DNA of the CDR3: TGTGCCAGCAGCTTAACCTACGGAGATACGCAGTATTTT.